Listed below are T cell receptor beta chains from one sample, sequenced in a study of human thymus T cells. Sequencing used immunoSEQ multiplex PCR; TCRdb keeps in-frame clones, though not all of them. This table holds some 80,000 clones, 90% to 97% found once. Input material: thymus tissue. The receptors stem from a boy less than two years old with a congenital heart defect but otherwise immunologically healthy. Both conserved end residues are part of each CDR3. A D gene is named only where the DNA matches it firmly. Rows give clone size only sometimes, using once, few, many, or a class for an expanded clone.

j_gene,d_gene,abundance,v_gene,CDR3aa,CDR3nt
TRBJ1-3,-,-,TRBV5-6,CASSSLLRSSGNTIYF,TGTGCCAGCAGCTCGCTCCTCCGAAGCTCAGGAAACACCATATATTTT
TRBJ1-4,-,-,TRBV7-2,CASSLTGNEKLFF,TGTGCCAGCAGCCTGACCGGGAATGAAAAACTGTTTTTT
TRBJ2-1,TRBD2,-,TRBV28,CASNSGGSDEQFF,TGTGCCAGCAACAGTGGCGGGAGCGATGAGCAGTTCTTC
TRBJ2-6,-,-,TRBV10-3,CAISNLQDFLGYEANVLTF,TGTGCCATCAGTAACTTACAGGATTTTCTGGGGTATGAGGCCAACGTCCTGACTTTC
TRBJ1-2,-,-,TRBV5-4,CASSPQVFSTNYGYTF,TGTGCCAGCAGCCCCCAGGTTTTCAGTACGAACTATGGCTACACCTTC
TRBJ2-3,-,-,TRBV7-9,CASSLCFGGSKTQYF,TGTGCCAGCAGCTTATGTTTCGGGGGCTCGAAGACGCAGTATTTT
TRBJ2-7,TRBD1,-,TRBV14,CASSQVKGDRGSYEQYF,TGTGCCAGCAGCCAAGTTAAGGGGGACAGGGGTTCCTACGAGCAGTACTTC
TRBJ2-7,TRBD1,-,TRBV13,CASSPPGQDDYALEQYF,TGTGCCAGCAGCCCCCCGGGACAGGACGATTATGCTCTCGAGCAGTACTTC
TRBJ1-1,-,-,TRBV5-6,CASSLEPNTEAFF,TGTGCCAGCAGCTTGGAACCGAACACTGAAGCTTTCTTT
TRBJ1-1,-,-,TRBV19,CASSGTEAFF,TGTGCCAGTAGTGGCACTGAAGCTTTCTTT
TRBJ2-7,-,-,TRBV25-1,CASSEGGSPSYEQYF,TGTGCCAGCAGTGAAGGGGGTTCACCCTCTTACGAGCAGTACTTC
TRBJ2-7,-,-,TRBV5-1,CASSWWGHEQYF,TGCGCCAGCAGCTGGTGGGGCCACGAGCAGTACTTC
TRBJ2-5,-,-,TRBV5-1,CASSLPGLQETQYF,TGCGCCAGCAGCTTGCCGGGCCTTCAAGAGACCCAGTACTTC
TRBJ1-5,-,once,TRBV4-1,CASSQEARGTNSNQPQHF,TGCGCCAGCAGCCAAGAAGCTCGGGGGACCAATAGCAATCAGCCCCAGCATTTT
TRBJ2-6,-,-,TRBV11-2,CASSSPEDRPRSGANVLTF,TGTGCCAGCAGCTCCCCGGAAGACAGGCCTCGCTCTGGGGCCAACGTCCTGACTTTC
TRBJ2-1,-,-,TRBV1,CTSSQPPGTAPDEQFF,TGCACCAGCAGCCAACCCCCTGGGACCGCACCTGATGAGCAGTTCTTC
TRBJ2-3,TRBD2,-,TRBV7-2,CASSLSGGTDTQYF,TGTGCCAGCAGCCTTAGCGGGGGCACAGATACGCAGTATTTT
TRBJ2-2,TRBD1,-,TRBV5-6,CASSHPPDRVMAGELFF,TGTGCCAGCAGCCACCCACCCGACAGGGTAATGGCCGGGGAGCTGTTTTTT
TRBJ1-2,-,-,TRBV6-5,CASSYSGVGYTF,TGTGCCAGCAGTTACTCAGGGGTTGGCTACACCTTC
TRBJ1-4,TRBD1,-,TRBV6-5,CASSYRQGAEKLFF,TGTGCCAGCAGTTACAGACAGGGGGCGGAAAAACTGTTTTTT
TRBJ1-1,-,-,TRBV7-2,CASSRHKLNTEAFF,TGTGCCAGCAGCCGACACAAATTGAACACTGAAGCTTTCTTT
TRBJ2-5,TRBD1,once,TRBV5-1,CASSLVQGKTTQETQYF,TGCGCCAGCAGCTTGGTACAGGGGAAAACCACCCAAGAGACCCAGTACTTC
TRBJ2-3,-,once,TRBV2,CASSENMRRAVPDTQYF,TGTGCCAGCAGTGAGAACATGCGGCGGGCCGTACCAGATACGCAGTATTTT
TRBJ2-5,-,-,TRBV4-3,CASSQDRRPQETQYF,TGCGCCAGCAGCCAAGATAGACGGCCCCAAGAGACCCAGTACTTC
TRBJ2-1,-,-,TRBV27,CASNPMEGGNEQFF,TGTGCCAGCAACCCGATGGAGGGAGGAAATGAGCAGTTCTTC
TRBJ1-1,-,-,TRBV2,CASGGAFF,TGTGCCAGCGGAGGAGCTTTCTTT
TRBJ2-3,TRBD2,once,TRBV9,CASSALAGVLASTDTQYF,TGTGCCAGCAGCGCCCTAGCGGGGGTATTAGCTAGCACAGATACGCAGTATTTT
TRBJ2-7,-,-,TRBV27,CASSKQLNYEQYF,TGTGCCAGCAGCAAACAGTTAAACTACGAGCAGTACTTC